These 4 T cell receptor beta chains were all obtained from the same sample, sequenced in a study of cytomegalovirus exposure and HLA in healthy donors. Researchers ran the PCR with 60 Vbeta and 13 Jbeta primers. Clones were read by immunoSEQ multiplex PCR, and TCRdb kept only the in-frame ones, dropping some. Here the sample spans over 150,000 clones, roughly 81% being singletons. Sample: PBMCs. Receptors were obtained from a girl aged 5 to 17 in good health and CMV-seropositive.

V gene TRBV2 combines with J gene TRBJ2-2; 8 bases are shared with TRBD1. The V gene's germline CDR1 is SNHLY and CDR2 FYNNEI. Unmatched junction bases numbered 9, after V lost 7 bases and J lost 5 bases. The CDR3 is made up of 15 amino acids. CDR3 sequence: CASKNQGALTGELFF. CDR3 coding DNA: TGTGCCAGCAAGAACCAGGGGGCTTTGACCGGGGAGCTGTTTTTT.

This chain uses TRBV19 with TRBJ2-7, with 9 positions matching TRBD2. The length of the CDR3 is 15 residues. Per germline, CDR1 LNHDA and CDR2 SQIVND (reference sequence). The V segment lost 6 bases and the J segment 3 bases; nucleotides outside the gene matches: 9. The CDR3 is CASRHKLAGDYEQYF. For the CDR3, the DNA is TGTGCCAGTAGGCATAAACTAGCGGGCGACTACGAGCAGTACTTC. The entire variable domain, with the rest obtained from reference TRBV19 and TRBJ2-7, is as follows: DGGITQSPKYLFRKEGQNVTLSCEQNLNHDAMYWYRQDPGQGLRLIYYSQIVNDFQKGDIAEGYSVSREKKESFPLTVTSAQKNPTAFYLCASRHKLAGDYEQYFGPGTRLTVT.

The V call is TRBV9, the J call TRBJ1-2; 8 bases match TRBD1. V shed 1 base, J shed 4 bases, and the junction held 6 bases outside the gene matches. The CDR3 extends over 15 amino acids. In germline, CDR1 is SGDLS, CDR2 YYNGEE. The DNA for the CDR3 is TGTGCCAGCAGCGTACGCGACAGGGGTACCTATGGCTACACCTTC. As protein: CASSVRDRGTYGYTF.

The chain carries TRBV15 and TRBJ1-6, with 7 bases lining up with TRBD1. The CDR3 totals 14 residues. With 5 bases clipped from V and 7 bases from J, the junction kept 5 bases outside the gene matches. CDR1 is LNHNV and CDR2 is YYDKDF in the germline V gene (reference sequence). DNA of the CDR3: TGTGCCACCAGCGACATGACAGGGAATTCACCCCTCCACTTT. It yields the protein CATSDMTGNSPLHF.